This TCR beta chain was retrieved from a study of T-cell memory formation after mild COVID-19. Study results and caveats: Confirmation was lacking for SARS-CoV-2 specificity of second-wave clones that peaked on day 37. For contracting clones, CD4+ ones sat mainly in CM and EM, CD8+ in EMRA.

To note about this clonotype: The antigen remains unidentified.

Germline V gene sequence: CDR1 LGHNA, CDR2 YSLEER. This CDR3 spans 16 amino acids. Trimming stripped 1 base from V and 3 bases from J, with 15 bases between. 5'RACE with constant-segment primers built TCRalpha and TCRbeta cDNA libraries with UMIs. From the 5' RACE reads, TCRdb called clonotypes with MiXCR, one entry per CDR3 protein. This sample has tens of thousands of distinct CDR3 sequences, with 9% to 15% found just once. The receptor was derived from a man between 18 and 29 years old who had mild COVID-19 (a few samples of this study predate the infection). Cell type and time point are not known. Material for sequencing was PBMCs or a T cell subset sorted from them (not recorded which). The chain recombines TRBV4-3 with TRBJ1-2; TRBD1 might be the D (6 bases). CDR3 DNA sequence: TGCGCCAGCAGCCAAGTGGGAACAGGGTCGGACTATGGCTACACCTTC. Translated, it gives CASSQVGTGSDYGYTF.